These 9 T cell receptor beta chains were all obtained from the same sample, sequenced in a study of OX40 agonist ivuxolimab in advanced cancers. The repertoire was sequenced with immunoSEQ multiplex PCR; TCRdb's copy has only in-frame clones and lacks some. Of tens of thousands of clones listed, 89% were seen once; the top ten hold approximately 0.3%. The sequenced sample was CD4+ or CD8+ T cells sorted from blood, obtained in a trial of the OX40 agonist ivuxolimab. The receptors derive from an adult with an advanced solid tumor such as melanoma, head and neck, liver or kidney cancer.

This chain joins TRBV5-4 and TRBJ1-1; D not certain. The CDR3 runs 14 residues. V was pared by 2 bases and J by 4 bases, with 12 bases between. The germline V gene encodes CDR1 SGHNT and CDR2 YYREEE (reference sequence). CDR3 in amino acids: CASSLPPPSTEAFF. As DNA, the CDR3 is TGTGCCAGCAGCTTACCGCCACCTTCCACTGAAGCTTTCTTT. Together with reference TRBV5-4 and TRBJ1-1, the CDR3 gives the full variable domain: ETGVTQSPTHLIKTRGQQVTLRCSSQSGHNTVSWYQQALGQGPQFIFQYYREEENGRGNFPPRFSGLQFPNYSSELNVNALELDDSALYLCASSLPPPSTEAFFGQGTRLTVV.

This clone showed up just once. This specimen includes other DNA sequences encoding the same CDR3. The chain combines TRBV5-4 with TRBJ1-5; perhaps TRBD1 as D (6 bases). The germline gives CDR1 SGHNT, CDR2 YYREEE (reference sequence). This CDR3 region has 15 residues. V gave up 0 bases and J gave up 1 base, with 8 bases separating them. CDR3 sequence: CASSLGGTSNQPQHF. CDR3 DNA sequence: TGTGCCAGCAGCTTGGGAGGGACAAGCAATCAGCCCCAGCATTTT. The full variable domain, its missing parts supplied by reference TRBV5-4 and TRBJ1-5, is ETGVTQSPTHLIKTRGQQVTLRCSSQSGHNTVSWYQQALGQGPQFIFQYYREEENGRGNFPPRFSGLQFPNYSSELNVNALELDDSALYLCASSLGGTSNQPQHFGDGTRLSIL.

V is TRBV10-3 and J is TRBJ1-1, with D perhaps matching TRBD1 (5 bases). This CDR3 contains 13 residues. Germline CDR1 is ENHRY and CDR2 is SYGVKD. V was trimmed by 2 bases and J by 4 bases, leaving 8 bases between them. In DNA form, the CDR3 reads TGTGCCATCAGTGAGGCAGGGTCCACTGAAGCTTTCTTT. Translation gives CAISEAGSTEAFF.

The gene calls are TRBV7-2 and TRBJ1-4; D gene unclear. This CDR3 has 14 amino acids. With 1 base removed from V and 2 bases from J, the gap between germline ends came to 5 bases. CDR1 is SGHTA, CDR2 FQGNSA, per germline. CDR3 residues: CASSLERTNEKLFF. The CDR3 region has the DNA TGTGCCAGCAGCTTAGAACGGACTAATGAAAAACTGTTTTTT.

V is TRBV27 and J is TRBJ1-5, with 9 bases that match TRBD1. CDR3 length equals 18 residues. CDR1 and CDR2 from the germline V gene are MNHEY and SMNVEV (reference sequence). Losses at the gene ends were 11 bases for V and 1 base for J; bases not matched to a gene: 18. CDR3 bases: TGTGCCCCCTTGACCGATAAAAGACAGGGGGAGAGCAATCAGCCCCAGCATTTT. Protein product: CAPLTDKRQGESNQPQHF.

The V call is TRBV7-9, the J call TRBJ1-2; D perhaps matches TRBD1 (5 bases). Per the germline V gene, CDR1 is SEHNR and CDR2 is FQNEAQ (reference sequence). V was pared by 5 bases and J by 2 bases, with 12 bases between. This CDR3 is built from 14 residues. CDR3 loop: CASSLDRLNYGYTF. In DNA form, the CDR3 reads TGTGCCAGCAGCCTTGACAGACTCAACTATGGCTACACCTTC.

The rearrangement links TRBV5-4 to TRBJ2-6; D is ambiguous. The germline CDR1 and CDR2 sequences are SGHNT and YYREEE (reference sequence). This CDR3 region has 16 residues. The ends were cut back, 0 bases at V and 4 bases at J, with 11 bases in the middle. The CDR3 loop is CASSLGAASGANVLTF. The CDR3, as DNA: TGTGCCAGCAGCTTGGGGGCGGCTTCCGGGGCCAACGTCCTGACTTTC.

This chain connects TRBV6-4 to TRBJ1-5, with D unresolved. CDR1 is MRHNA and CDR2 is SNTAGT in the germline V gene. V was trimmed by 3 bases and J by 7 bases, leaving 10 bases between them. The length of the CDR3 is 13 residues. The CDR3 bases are TGTGCCAGCAGTGAGCAGGAAGGACAGCCCCAGCATTTT. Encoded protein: CASSEQEGQPQHF.

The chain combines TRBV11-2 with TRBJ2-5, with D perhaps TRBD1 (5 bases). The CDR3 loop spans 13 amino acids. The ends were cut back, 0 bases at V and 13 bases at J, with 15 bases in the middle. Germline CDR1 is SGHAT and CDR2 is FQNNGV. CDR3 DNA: TGTGCCAGCAGCTTAGAAGGGGAAACCTCGGGGTACTTC. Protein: CASSLEGETSGYF.